This T cell receptor (beta chain) was obtained from a study of metastatic and nonmetastatic thyroid tumors. Study-level background: It was across blood and tumor or nodule tissue from malignant and benign thyroid patients that repertoires were compared.

TCRdb re-processed the PCR reads through MiXCR. In the table there are about 14,000 clones, roughly 12% of which are singletons. Study results and limitations: Relative to benign nodules, malignant thyroid tumors were reportedly characterized by significantly elevated TCR beta diversity in blood and tumor.

This clone was seen repeatedly, ten times or more. Its specificity is not known. Trimming took 1 base from V and 1 from J, leaving 8 bases between them. Germline-derived CDR1 and CDR2 are LNHDA and SQIVND (reference sequence). There are 14 residues in the CDR3. No patient had received any treatment before thyroid surgery. The sample consisted of blood. This sequence joins TRBV19 and TRBJ2-7; possibly TRBD1 for D (5 bases). The receptor comes from a female donor with papillary thyroid cancer or a benign thyroid nodule (not recorded which). Some clones in this sample may be carry-over from other donors' samples. The CDR3 coding sequence is TGTGCCAGTAGTATAGGGAGACAGTCCTACGAGCAGTACTTC. This codes for CASSIGRQSYEQYF.